The 2 T cell receptor beta chains in this list originate from one sample, sequenced in a study of human T cells and chemical hapten exposure. Time point defined: patch test 1, 2 weeks after DPC sensitization. As to treatment: therapeutic diphenylcyclopropenone sensitization with weekly scalp DPC. TCRdb analysed the RACE reads with MiXCR anew, one entry per CDR3 protein. The sample shows around 120,000 distinct CDR3 sequences, about an eighth of them seen only once. Here the sequenced sample was whole blood, taken in connection with sensitization to the hapten diphenylcyclopropenone (DPC). The source is a man between 18 and 35 years old with alopecia areata. Some clones in this sample may be carry-over from other donors' samples.

This clonotype appeared a few times. The rearrangement joins TRBV11-2 to TRBJ2-3; no reliable D call. The CDR3 is made up of 14 amino acids. V was pared by 1 base and J by 4 bases, with 9 bases between. Germline CDR1 and CDR2: SGHAT and FQNNGV. The CDR3, as DNA: TGTGCCAGCAGCTTAGCTGGGTACCCAGATACGCAGTATTTT. Protein sequence: CASSLAGYPDTQYF.

This clonotype was counted a few times. V usage is TRBV7-2 and J usage is TRBJ2-3; tentatively, D is TRBD1 (6 bases). V was trimmed by 5 bases and J by 2 bases, leaving 11 bases between them. The germline CDR1 and CDR2 sequences are SGHTA and FQGNSA. This CDR3 has 14 amino acids. DNA for the CDR3: TGTGCCAGCAGCCTGGACAGAATCACAGATACGCAGTATTTT. Amino acid sequence: CASSLDRITDTQYF.